This T cell receptor beta chain was sequenced for a study of response to subunit inactivated influenza vaccine. Study results and limitations: After each seasonal influenza vaccination, few new T cells are recruited, the authors suggested.

TCRdb re-derived calls from the RT-PCR reads in MiXCR, one entry per CDR3 protein. The table includes 150,000 to 200,000 distinct CDR3 sequences, more than 10% detected once. This clonotype was seen only a few times. Its antigen is not identified. The CDR3 runs to 14 residues. V trimming: 6 bases; J trimming: 4 bases; junction bases outside the gene matches: 7. Germline V lookup: CDR1 MNHEY, CDR2 SMNVEV (reference sequence). This same sample was also taken into another study, of T cells expressing NK-cell markers. According to that study: The authors generated TCR beta cDNA through 5'RACE template switching with UMIs. Of eight sequenced donors, seven were HCMV-seropositive and one HCMV-seronegative.

This chain connects TRBV27 to TRBJ2-7; TRBD1 agrees at 9 bases. This receptor was identified in a man aged 45-65 years who received an inactivated influenza vaccine. This specimen consisted of CD8+ T cells sorted from PBMCs, obtained roughly 12 days after vaccination. Written as DNA, the CDR3 is TGTGCCAGCAGCCCGGACAGGGGTTATTACGAGCAGTACTTC. It translates to CASSPDRGYYEQYF.